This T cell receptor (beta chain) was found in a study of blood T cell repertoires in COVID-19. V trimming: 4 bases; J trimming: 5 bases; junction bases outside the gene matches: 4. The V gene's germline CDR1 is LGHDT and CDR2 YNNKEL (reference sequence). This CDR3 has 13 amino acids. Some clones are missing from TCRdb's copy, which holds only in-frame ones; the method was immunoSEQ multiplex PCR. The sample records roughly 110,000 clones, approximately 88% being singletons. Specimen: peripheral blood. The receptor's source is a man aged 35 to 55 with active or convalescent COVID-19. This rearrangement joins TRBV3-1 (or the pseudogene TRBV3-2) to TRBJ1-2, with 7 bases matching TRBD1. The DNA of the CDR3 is TGTGCCAGCAGCCGCGGGACAGATTATGGCTACACCTTC. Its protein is CASSRGTDYGYTF.